This T cell receptor (beta chain) is from a study of blood T cell repertoires in COVID-19 (dated by TCRdb to about 2020). About the investigation overall: The collaborator samples originated in the United States, Italy and Spain and spanned the acute and convalescent phases of COVID-19. Deeply sampled blood TCRbeta repertoires from subjects exposed to, actively infected with, or recovered from COVID-19 were included in the dataset. Where available, HLA class I and class II types were taken from metadata supplied by the sample provider and were not determined by assay-based typing. Nearly every sample came with metadata listing a de-identified subject ID, COVID-19 status, age in years and sex. A freely available public database, intended as a resource for researchers studying the immune response to SARS-CoV-2, is where the repertoires were released. The samples were drawn from the first 160 participants of the ongoing ImmuneRACE study and from more than 1,000 subjects provided by 6 global collaborators. The material from the prospective study consisted of cDNA or gDNA derived from T cells, B-cell-depleted T cells, or PBMCs. The paper's findings and limits, for the study overall: The quantity of clinical and demographic metadata differed by source and by participant and was supplied without curation.

Enrolling through a virtual design, the prospective study's participants ranged in age from roughly 18 to 95 years and lived across some 23 United States geographic areas. Cohort assignment in the prospective study relied on participant-reported clinical history from a screening survey and a study questionnaire. ImmuneRACE Cohort 3 recovered participants were defined by two consecutive negative NP/OP PCR tests, healthcare professional clearance, or symptom resolution. In the prospective study, whole blood, serum and a nasopharyngeal or oropharyngeal swab were collected from each participant by mobile phlebotomists. Participants in the prospective study had the option to provide additional blood draws and questionnaires over a roughly two-month period. Before DNA extraction, blood samples from the prospective study were shipped at room temperature or frozen. TCRbeta CDR3 regions were amplified from genomic DNA by means of the immunoSEQ Assay, a bias-controlled multiplex PCR. Per the original workflow: The number of nucleated cells in each sample was estimated from the amplification of reference gene primers within the assay. To quantify the absolute abundance of each unique TCRbeta CDR3 rearrangement, sequence reads were collapsed and filtered. For each sample, productive Simpson clonality was calculated as the square root of Simpson's diversity index across productive rearrangements. TCRdb re-hosts the immuneACCESS table, in-frame sequences only. Its copies lack some clones; in the studies checked, an unresolved V gene accounts for under half of them, and the cause for the rest is not known. For V, J and clone size, that table is used; D and trimming come from the DNA. The sample table records around 190,000 clones; roughly 80% of these occur just once. 3% to 3.5% of the sample goes to the ten largest clones.

For this clone: No antigen is known for it. No clone much larger than this one lies a single base away; base qualities are absent.

Compared with germline, V lacks 4 bases and J lacks 6 bases; bases without a gene match: 5. The CDR3 measures 14 amino acids from cysteine to phenylalanine. The kept DNA is CDR3 alone, 42 bases in frame from the first base. Looking up the germline V gene yields CDR1 SGHRS and CDR2 YFSETQ. This receptor was obtained from a woman under 40 who had recovered from COVID-19. The sample consisted of PBMCs or T cells enriched from blood (not recorded which). The rearranged chain carries TRBV5-1 and TRBJ1-5, with 9 bases aligning to TRBD1. Here is the DNA: TGCGCCAGCAGCCCGGACAGGGGCGGTCAGCCCCAGCATTTT. It translates as CASSPDRGGQPQHF.